This TCR beta chain was observed in a study of blood T cell repertoires in COVID-19. Whole-study context: In each case, the material was cDNA or gDNA derived from T cells, B-cell-depleted T cells, or PBMCs.

Authors' methods: Reference gene primers were amplified, and this amplification served to estimate nucleated cell counts. Libraries were prepared by immunoSEQ multiplex PCR; TCRdb keeps only in-frame clonotypes and omits some of them. The D gene and trimming were derived from the DNA, and the V and J assignments and clone size from that table. This table holds some 50,000 clones, about 87% found once. The CDR3 length is 16 residues. Germline CDR1 and CDR2: MNHEY and SVGAGI. V was pared by 2 bases and J by 3 bases, with 4 bases of the junction left unmatched. This clone appeared a few times. Input material: peripheral blood. The chain couples TRBV6-5 to TRBJ1-6, with 7 nucleotides matching TRBD1. The sequence was collected from a woman of 80 years or more with COVID-19, enrolled during active disease. The CDR3 region is CASSYARDSYNSPLHF. CDR3 coding DNA: TGTGCCAGCAGTTACGCCCGGGACAGCTATAATTCACCCCTCCACTTT.